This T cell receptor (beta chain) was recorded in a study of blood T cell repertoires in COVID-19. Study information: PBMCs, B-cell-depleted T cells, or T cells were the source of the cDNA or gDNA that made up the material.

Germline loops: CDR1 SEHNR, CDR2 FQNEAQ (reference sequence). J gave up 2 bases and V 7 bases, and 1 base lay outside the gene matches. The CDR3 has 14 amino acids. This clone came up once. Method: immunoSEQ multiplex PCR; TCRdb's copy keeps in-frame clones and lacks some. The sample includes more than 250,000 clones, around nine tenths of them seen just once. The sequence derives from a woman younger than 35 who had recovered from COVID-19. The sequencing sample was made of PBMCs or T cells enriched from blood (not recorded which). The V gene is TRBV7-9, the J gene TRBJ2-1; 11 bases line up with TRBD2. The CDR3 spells CASIAGGPYNEQFF. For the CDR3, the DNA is TGTGCCAGCATAGCGGGAGGGCCCTACAATGAGCAGTTCTTC.